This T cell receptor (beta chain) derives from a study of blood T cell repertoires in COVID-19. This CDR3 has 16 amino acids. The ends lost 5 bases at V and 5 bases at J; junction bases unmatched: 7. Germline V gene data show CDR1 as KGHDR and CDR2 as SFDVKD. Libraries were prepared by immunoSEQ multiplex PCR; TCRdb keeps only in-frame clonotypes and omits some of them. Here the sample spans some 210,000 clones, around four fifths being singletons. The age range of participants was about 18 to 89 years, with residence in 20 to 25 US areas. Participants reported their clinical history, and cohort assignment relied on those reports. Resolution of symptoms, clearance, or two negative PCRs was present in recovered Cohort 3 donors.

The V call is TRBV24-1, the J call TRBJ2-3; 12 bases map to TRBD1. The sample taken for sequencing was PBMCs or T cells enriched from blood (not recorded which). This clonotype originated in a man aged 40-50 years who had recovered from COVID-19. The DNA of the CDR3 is TGTGCCACCAGTGGCCAGGGACAGGGGGCGGAAGATACGCAGTATTTT. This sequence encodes CATSGQGQGAEDTQYF.